This T cell receptor beta chain came from a study of T cells of healthy individuals. TCRdb re-called the 5' RACE reads with MiXCR, one entry per CDR3 protein. The table includes tens of thousands of distinct CDR3 sequences, about 17% detected once. The CDR3 extends over 15 amino acids. Germline V lookup: CDR1 MNHEY, CDR2 SVGEGT. The germline V and J ends were trimmed by 10 bases and 0 bases, with 18 bases remaining between them. This TCR derives from a human donor in good health. The chain links TRBV6-2 or TRBV6-3 to TRBJ2-5, with D uncertain. This CDR3 reads CATSEPVGYQETQYF. Written as DNA, the CDR3 is TGTGCCACCAGCGAGCCGGTGGGCTACCAAGAGACCCAGTACTTC.